The 16 T cell receptor beta chains given below trace back to one sample, sequenced in a study of T-cell reconstitution after alpha-beta-depleted transplantation in children. Unique molecular identifiers tagged the TCRbeta library. TCRdb used MiXCR to reprocess the PCR reads, holding one entry per CDR3 protein. The table shows under 20,000 distinct CDR3 sequences, with about an eighth occurring only once. Sequencing was performed on PBMCs, mostly from graft donor cells, taken 60 days after TCRalphabeta/CD19-depleted stem cell transplant. The origin of the receptors is a female patient aged 2-10 years who had a stem cell transplant for congenital amegakaryocytic thrombocytopenia, so the T cells may come from the graft donor.

This clonotype came up many times. The rearrangement links TRBV21-1 to TRBJ2-7; TRBD1, the D gene given by the table, was not confirmed from the DNA. TRBV21-1 is given as a pseudogene. CDR3 size: 19 residues. CDR3 residues: CASSKGPSSQLAGVHEQYF. Written as DNA, the CDR3 is TGTGCCAGCAGCAAAGGCCCCTCGTCCCAACTAGCGGGAGTCCACGAGCAGTACTTC.

This clonotype was counted ten times or more. This chain joins TRBV18 and TRBJ1-1; 8 bases line up with TRBD1. The V and J ends lost 3 bases and 3 bases, in that order; junction bases with no gene match: 9. Germline V gene sequence: CDR1 KGHSH, CDR2 LQKENI. The CDR3 is made up of 16 amino acids. The CDR3 protein is CASSPRTGSIDTEAFF. CDR3 nucleotides: TGTGCCAGCTCACCCCGGACAGGGAGTATTGACACTGAAGCTTTCTTT.

Ten or more counts support this clonotype. The chain recombines TRBV5-1 with TRBJ2-5, with a tentative D call TRBD2 (6 bases). Trimming left V 0 bases short and J 4 bases short, with 10 bases between. Germline-derived CDR1 and CDR2 are SGHRS and YFSETQ. This CDR3 region has 14 residues. CDR3 coding DNA: TGCGCCAGCAGCTTGGGGACTACCGGAGAGACCCAGTACTTC. Translated: CASSLGTTGETQYF.

This clonotype was detected ten times or more. V usage is TRBV4-1 and J usage is TRBJ2-3, with 9 bases matching TRBD1. Germline lookup yields CDR1 MGHRA and CDR2 YSYEKL. Losses at the gene ends were 0 bases for V and 4 bases for J; bases not matched to a gene: 8. The CDR3 spans 17 residues. CDR3 residues: CASSQDGTGGAADTQYF. DNA of the CDR3: TGCGCCAGCAGCCAAGACGGTACAGGGGGCGCGGCAGATACGCAGTATTTT.

This clonotype appeared many times. The chain joins TRBV5-1 to TRBJ2-1; D is perhaps TRBD2 (5 bases). Germline V CDR1 and CDR2: SGHRS, YFSETQ. Trimming cost V 4 bases and J 4 bases, with 18 bases left between them. This CDR3 is built from 16 residues. The CDR3 spells CASSPSQAAYYNEQFF. The CDR3 nucleotides are TGCGCCAGCAGCCCGTCTCAAGCGGCCTATTACAATGAGCAGTTCTTC. The whole variable domain, remainder taken from reference TRBV5-1 and TRBJ2-1, is KAGVTQTPRYLIKTRGQQVTLSCSPISGHRSVSWYQQTPGQGLQFLFEYFSETQRNKGNFPGRFSGRQFSNSRSEMNVSTLELGDSALYLCASSPSQAAYYNEQFFGPGTRLTVL.

This clonotype was observed at least ten times. The gene calls are TRBV7-3 and TRBJ2-1; either TRBD1 or TRBD2 may supply D (6 bases each). This CDR3 is 14 amino acids long. CDR1 SGHTA and CDR2 FQGTGA come from the germline V gene. Trimming pared 5 bases from V and 8 bases from J, leaving 16 bases between. The CDR3, as DNA: TGTGCCAGCAGCCTCCTGGGGGCTAGCGATGAGCAGTTCTTC. Translation gives CASSLLGASDEQFF.

On this clonotype itself: This may come from a read error, since a much larger clone is one base off. The chain is built from TRBV5-4 and TRBJ2-1; possible D gene TRBD2, 5 bases. From germline, CDR1 is SGHNT and CDR2 YYREEE (reference sequence). This CDR3 region has 12 residues. Trimming stripped 4 bases from V and 3 bases from J, with 5 bases between. The CDR3 DNA reads TGTGCCAGCAGCACTAGCTACAATGAGCAGTTCTTC. The encoded protein is CASSTSYNEQFF.

This clonotype came up many times. The chain recombines TRBV24-1 with TRBJ2-3; TRBD1 matches at 7 bases. Germline loops: CDR1 KGHDR, CDR2 SFDVKD. Trimming at V came to 0 bases and at J to 1 base, leaving 0 bases not matched to a gene. The CDR3 spans 15 residues. The CDR3 spells CATSDLGQGTDTQYF. CDR3 sequence (DNA): TGTGCCACCAGTGATTTGGGACAGGGCACAGATACGCAGTATTTT.

In this sample, this clonotype turned up many times. The chain has TRBV29-1 and TRBJ1-1; TRBD1 might be the D (6 bases). This CDR3 spans 12 amino acids. From germline, CDR1 is SQVTM and CDR2 ANQGSEA. Trimming cost V 4 bases and J 6 bases, with 12 bases left between them. For the CDR3, the DNA is TGCAGCGTTGGAGGGGGGGGCGCTGAAGCTTTCTTT. Translated, it gives CSVGGGGAEAFF.

This clonotype was recorded many times. V gene TRBV5-1 combines with J gene TRBJ2-2, with 7 nucleotides matching TRBD2. The V gene's germline CDR1 is SGHRS and CDR2 YFSETQ. Losses at the gene ends were 4 bases for V and 4 bases for J; bases not matched to a gene: 7. The CDR3 has 15 amino acids. In DNA, the CDR3 is TGCGCCAGCAGCCAAAGACTAGCTTCCACCGGGGAGCTGTTTTTT. Its protein product is CASSQRLASTGELFF.

This clonotype turned up a few times. V and J are TRBV5-5 and TRBJ2-7, with D possibly TRBD1 on 6 matching bases. V gave up 4 bases and J gave up 2 bases, with 13 bases separating them. This CDR3 region has 14 residues. Germline CDR1 reads SGHKS; CDR2 reads YYEKEE (reference sequence). The CDR3 loop is CASSPGQLPYEQYF. In nucleotides, the CDR3 is TGTGCCAGCAGCCCTGGACAGCTCCCCTACGAGCAGTACTTC.

This rearrangement joins TRBV20-1 to TRBJ1-6, with TRBD1 matching 10 bases. This CDR3 is 13 amino acids long. CDR1 is DFQATT and CDR2 is SNEGSKA in the germline V gene (reference sequence). V was clipped by 5 bases and J by 10 bases; unmatched bases: 5. The CDR3 reads CSAYGQGDSPLHF. The CDR3 DNA reads as TGCAGTGCTTATGGACAGGGGGACTCACCCCTCCACTTT.

In its sample, this clonotype was seen many times. The J gene is TRBJ2-3, the V gene TRBV20-1; 8 bases align to TRBD1. Germline V gene lookup returns CDR1 DFQATT and CDR2 SNEGSKA (reference sequence). This CDR3 is built from 15 residues. V was clipped by 1 base and J by 3 bases; unmatched bases: 6. The CDR3 DNA sequence: TGCAGTGCTAGAGGGCAGGGGGCGCGGACAGATACGCAGTATTTT. Residues: CSARGQGARTDTQYF.

This clonotype was counted a few times. This rearrangement joins TRBV7-8 to TRBJ2-2; 12 positions match TRBD2. The CDR3 spans 16 residues. Germline values: CDR1 SGHVS, CDR2 FQNEAQ. Losses at the gene ends were 6 bases for V and 4 bases for J; bases not matched to a gene: 6. CDR3 sequence: CASRQGLAGSTGELFF. The CDR3 nucleotides read TGTGCCAGCAGACAAGGACTAGCGGGATCCACCGGGGAGCTGTTTTTT.

This clonotype was counted at least ten times. The rearrangement links TRBV5-1 to TRBJ2-7; D might be TRBD1 (5 bases). Germline CDR1 SGHRS, CDR2 YFSETQ. CDR3 length equals 15 residues. V shed 0 bases and J shed 1 base, with 11 bases lying between them. The CDR3 coding sequence is TGCGCCAGCAGCTTGGCGTTCCAGGGATCCTACGAGCAGTACTTC. Translation gives CASSLAFQGSYEQYF.

In this sample, this clonotype turned up many times. This chain links TRBV27 with TRBJ1-2; 7 nucleotides match TRBD1. The J segment lost 4 bases and the V segment lost 6 bases, leaving 8 bases of the junction unmatched. The CDR3 has 14 residues. CDR1 is MNHEY and CDR2 is SMNVEV in the germline V gene (reference sequence). CDR3 loop: CASRHRGWSYGYTF. DNA of the CDR3: TGTGCCAGCAGACACAGGGGTTGGAGCTATGGCTACACCTTC.